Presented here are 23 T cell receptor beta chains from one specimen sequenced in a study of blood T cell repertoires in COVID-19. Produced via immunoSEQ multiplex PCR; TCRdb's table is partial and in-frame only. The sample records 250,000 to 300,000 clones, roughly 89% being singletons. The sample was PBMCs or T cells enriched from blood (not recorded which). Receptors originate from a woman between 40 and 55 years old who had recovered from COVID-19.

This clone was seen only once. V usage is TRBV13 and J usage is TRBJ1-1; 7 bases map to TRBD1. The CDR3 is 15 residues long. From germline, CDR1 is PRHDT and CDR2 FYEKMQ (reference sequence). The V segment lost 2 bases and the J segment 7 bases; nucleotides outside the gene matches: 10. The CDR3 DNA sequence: TGTGCCAGCAGCTTAATTCCGGACAGGATTTATGAAGCTTTCTTT. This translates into CASSLIPDRIYEAFF.

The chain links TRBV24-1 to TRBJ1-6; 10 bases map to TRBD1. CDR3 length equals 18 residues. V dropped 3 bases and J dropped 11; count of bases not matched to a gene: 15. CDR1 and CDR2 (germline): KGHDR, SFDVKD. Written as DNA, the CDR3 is TGTGCCACCAGTGATCCCCGGGACAGGGGCCAAACCGATACACCCCTCCACTTT. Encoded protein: CATSDPRDRGQTDTPLHF.

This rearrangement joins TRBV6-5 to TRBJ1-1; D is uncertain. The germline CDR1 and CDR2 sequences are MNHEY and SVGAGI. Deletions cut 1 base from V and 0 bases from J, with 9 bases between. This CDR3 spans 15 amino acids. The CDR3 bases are TGTGCCAGCAGTTACTTGGCGGGTTTGAACACTGAAGCTTTCTTT. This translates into CASSYLAGLNTEAFF.

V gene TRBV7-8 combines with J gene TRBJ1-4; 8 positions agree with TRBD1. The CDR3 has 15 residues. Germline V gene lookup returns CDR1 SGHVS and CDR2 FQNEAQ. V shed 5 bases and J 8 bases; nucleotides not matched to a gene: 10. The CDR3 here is CASSPNRDRTEKLFF. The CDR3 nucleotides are TGTGCCAGCAGCCCAAATCGGGACAGGACGGAAAAACTGTTTTTT.

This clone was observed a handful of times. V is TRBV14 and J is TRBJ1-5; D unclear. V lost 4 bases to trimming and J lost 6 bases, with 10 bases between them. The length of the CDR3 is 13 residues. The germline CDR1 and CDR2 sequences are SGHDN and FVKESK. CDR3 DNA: TGTGCCAGCAGCCTAGGACTGGGTCAGCCCCAGCATTTT. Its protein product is CASSLGLGQPQHF. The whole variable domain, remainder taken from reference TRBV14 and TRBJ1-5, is EAGVTQFPSHSVIEKGQTVTLRCDPISGHDNLYWYRRVMGKEIKFLLHFVKESKQDESGMPNNRFLAERTGGTYSTLKVQPAELEDSGVYFCASSLGLGQPQHFGDGTRLSIL.

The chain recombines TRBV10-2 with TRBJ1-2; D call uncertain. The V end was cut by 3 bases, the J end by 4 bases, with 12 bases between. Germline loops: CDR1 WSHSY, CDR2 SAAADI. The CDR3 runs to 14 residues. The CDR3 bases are TGCGCCAGCAGTGATTTCGCGGGCTTCTATGGCTACACCTTC. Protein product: CASSDFAGFYGYTF.

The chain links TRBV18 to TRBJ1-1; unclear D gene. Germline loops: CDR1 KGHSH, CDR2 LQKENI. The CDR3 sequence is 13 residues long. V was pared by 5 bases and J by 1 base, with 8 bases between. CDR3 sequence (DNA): TGTGCCAGCTCAGGACGGGGGAACACTGAAGCTTTCTTT. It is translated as CASSGRGNTEAFF.

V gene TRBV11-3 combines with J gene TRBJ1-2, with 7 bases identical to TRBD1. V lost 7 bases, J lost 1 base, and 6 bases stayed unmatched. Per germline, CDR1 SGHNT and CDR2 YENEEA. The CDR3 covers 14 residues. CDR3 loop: CASTRGGHNYGYTF. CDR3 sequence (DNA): TGTGCCAGCACTCGAGGGGGCCATAACTATGGCTACACCTTC.

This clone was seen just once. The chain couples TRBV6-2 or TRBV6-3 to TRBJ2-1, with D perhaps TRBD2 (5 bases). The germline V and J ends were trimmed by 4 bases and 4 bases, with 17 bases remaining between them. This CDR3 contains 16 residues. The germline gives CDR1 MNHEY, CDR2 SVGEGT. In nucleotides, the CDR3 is TGTGCCAGCAGTTCCCCGGCGGGCTCTGGTTACAATGAGCAGTTCTTC. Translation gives CASSSPAGSGYNEQFF.

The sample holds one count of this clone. CDR3 bases: TGTGCTAGTGGTCCAAACATACGTTCACCCCTCCACTTT. Amino acid sequence: CASGPNIRSPLHF. The chain has TRBV12-5 and TRBJ1-6, with D unclear. Germline V gives CDR1 LGHNT, CDR2 FRNRAP. Deletions cut 5 bases from V and 9 bases from J, with 11 bases between. The length of the CDR3 is 13 residues.

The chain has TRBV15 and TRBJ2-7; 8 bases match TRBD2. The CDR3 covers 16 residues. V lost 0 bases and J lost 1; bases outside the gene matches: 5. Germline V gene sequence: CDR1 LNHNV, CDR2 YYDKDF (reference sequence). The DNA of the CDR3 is TGTGCCACCAGCAGAGATTGGGCGGGGGGTTCCTACGAGCAGTACTTC. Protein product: CATSRDWAGGSYEQYF.

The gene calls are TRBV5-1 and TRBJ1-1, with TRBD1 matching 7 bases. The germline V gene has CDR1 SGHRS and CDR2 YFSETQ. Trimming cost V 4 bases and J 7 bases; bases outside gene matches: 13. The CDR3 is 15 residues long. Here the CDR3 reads CASSIGTAGSGEAFF. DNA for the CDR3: TGCGCCAGCAGCATAGGGACAGCTGGTAGTGGTGAAGCTTTCTTT.

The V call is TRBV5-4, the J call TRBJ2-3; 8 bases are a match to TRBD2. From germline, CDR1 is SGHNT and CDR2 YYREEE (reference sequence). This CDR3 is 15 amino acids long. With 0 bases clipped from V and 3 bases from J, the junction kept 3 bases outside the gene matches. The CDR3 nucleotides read TGTGCCAGCAGCTTGGGGGGGACTAGAACAGATACGCAGTATTTT. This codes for CASSLGGTRTDTQYF.

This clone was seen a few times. The CDR3 is CASMDSAHSGNTIYF. In DNA, the CDR3 is TGTGCCAGCATGGACAGCGCCCACTCTGGAAACACCATATATTTT. This sequence joins TRBV2 and TRBJ1-3; a possible D gene is TRBD1 (6 bases). The V end lost 7 bases, the J end lost 0 bases, and 13 bases lay between the germline ends. CDR1 and CDR2 from the germline V gene are SNHLY and FYNNEI. The CDR3 has 15 amino acids.

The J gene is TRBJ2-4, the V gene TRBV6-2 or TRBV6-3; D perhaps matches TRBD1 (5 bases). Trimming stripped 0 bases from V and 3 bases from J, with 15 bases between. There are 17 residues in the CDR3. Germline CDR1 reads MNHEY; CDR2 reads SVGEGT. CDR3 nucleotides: TGTGCCAGCAGTTACTCGATAGCCAGGGATGGCAAAAACATTCAGTACTTC. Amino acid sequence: CASSYSIARDGKNIQYF.

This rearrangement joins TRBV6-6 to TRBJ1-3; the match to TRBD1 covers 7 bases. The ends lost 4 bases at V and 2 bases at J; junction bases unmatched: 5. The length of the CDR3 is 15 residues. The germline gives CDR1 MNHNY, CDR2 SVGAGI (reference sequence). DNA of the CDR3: TGTGCCAGCAGTTCCCAGGGGGACACTGGAAACACCATATATTTT. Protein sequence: CASSSQGDTGNTIYF.

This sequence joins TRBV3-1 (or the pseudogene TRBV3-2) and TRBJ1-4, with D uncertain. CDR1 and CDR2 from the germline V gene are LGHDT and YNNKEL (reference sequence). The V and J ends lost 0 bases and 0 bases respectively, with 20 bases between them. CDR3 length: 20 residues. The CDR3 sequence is CASSQDLYPPRVATNEKLFF. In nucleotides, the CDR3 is TGTGCCAGCAGCCAAGATCTATATCCCCCCCGGGTAGCAACTAATGAAAAACTGTTTTTT.

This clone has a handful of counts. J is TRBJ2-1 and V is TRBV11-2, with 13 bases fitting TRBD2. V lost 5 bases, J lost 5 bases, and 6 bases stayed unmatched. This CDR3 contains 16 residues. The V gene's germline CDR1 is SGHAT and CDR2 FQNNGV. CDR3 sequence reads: CASSALAGGRHNEQFF. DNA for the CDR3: TGTGCCAGCAGCGCACTAGCGGGGGGGCGGCACAATGAGCAGTTCTTC.

The CDR3 reads CASHSLLKETQYF. The CDR3 bases are TGTGCCAGCCATAGTCTCCTCAAAGAGACCCAGTACTTC. The chain combines TRBV6-5 with TRBJ2-5, with D hard to call. Trimming cost V 8 bases and J 3 bases, with 13 bases left between them. The CDR3 consists of 13 residues. The germline CDR1 and CDR2 sequences are MNHEY and SVGAGI.

In DNA, the CDR3 is TGTGCCAGTAGTATAGACCAGCGGGCCGTCTACTACAATGAGCAGTTCTTC. Translating it yields CASSIDQRAVYYNEQFF. This chain uses TRBV19 with TRBJ2-1; TRBD2 might be the D (6 bases). Germline V gives CDR1 LNHDA, CDR2 SQIVND (reference sequence). V was trimmed by 0 bases and J by 3 bases, leaving 15 bases between them. There are 17 residues in the CDR3.

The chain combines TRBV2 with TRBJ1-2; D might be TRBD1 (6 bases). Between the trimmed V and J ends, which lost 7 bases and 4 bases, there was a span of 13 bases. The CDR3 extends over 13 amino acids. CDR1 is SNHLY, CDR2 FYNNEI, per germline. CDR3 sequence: CASTSGVSYGYTF. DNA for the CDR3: TGTGCCAGCACGTCAGGGGTGAGCTATGGCTACACCTTC.

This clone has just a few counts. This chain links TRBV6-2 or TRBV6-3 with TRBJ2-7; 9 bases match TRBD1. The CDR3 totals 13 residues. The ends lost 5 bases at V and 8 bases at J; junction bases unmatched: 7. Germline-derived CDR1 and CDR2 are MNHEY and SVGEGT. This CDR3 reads CASSPGTGWKQYF. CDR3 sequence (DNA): TGTGCCAGCAGTCCCGGGACAGGGTGGAAGCAGTACTTC.

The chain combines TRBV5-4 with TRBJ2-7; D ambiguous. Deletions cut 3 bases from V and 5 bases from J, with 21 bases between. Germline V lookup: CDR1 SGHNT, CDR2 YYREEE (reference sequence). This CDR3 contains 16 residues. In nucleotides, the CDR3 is TGTGCCAGCAGCTCCGGAACAATAGGAGCTCGGAACGAGCAGTACTTC. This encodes CASSSGTIGARNEQYF.